This is a list of T cell receptor beta chains from one sample in a study of shared clonotypes between healthy human individuals. Some clones are missing from TCRdb's copy, which holds only in-frame ones; the method was immunoSEQ multiplex PCR. The repertoire holds more than 600,000 clones, 92% seen once, with approximately 22% in the top ten. The sequenced sample was naive CD8+ T cells sorted from blood. These TCRs come from a man aged 25-40 years in good health. Both conserved end residues are part of each CDR3. A D gene is named only where the DNA matches it firmly. Expanded clones are given a class, and other clones once, few, many or no size at all.

>TRBV9|once|.|TRBJ2-1
TGTGCCAGCAGCGTGGGGGGTTTAAGTGAGCAGTTCTTC
CASSVGGLSEQFF
>TRBV5-6|.|TRBD2|TRBJ2-1
TGTGCCAGCAGCTTTCGACTAGCGGGATACAATGAGCAGTTCTTC
CASSFRLAGYNEQFF
>TRBV7-6|.|TRBD1|TRBJ1-1
TGTGCCAGCAGCTTAGCGACAGGGTCGGAGGGTGAAGCTTTCTTT
CASSLATGSEGEAFF
>TRBV27|.|.|TRBJ1-5
TGTGCCAGCAGCTCGTACTCAAGGCCCCAGCATTTT
CASSSYSRPQHF
>TRBV29-1|.|.|TRBJ2-3
TGCAGCGTTGTCCCCCGGTTGGCTAGCACAGATACGCAGTATTTT
CSVVPRLASTDTQYF
>TRBV2|.|TRBD1|TRBJ1-2
TGTGCCAGCAGGTCCGGGACAGGGGGCCCTACTAACTATGGCTACACCTTC
CASRSGTGGPTNYGYTF
>TRBV7-2|.|TRBD2|TRBJ2-1
TGTGCCAGCAGGTTCGCGGGAGGGCCGGTCGATGAGCAGTTCTTC
CASRFAGGPVDEQFF
>TRBV14|.|.|TRBJ1-2
TGTGCCAGCAGCCAAGGGCGACTCCTAAACTATGGCTACACCTTC
CASSQGRLLNYGYTF
>TRBV7-2|.|TRBD2|TRBJ2-1
TGTGCCAGCAGCTTTGACACTAGCGGGTATGCCTACAATGAGCAGTTCTTC
CASSFDTSGYAYNEQFF
>TRBV9|.|.|TRBJ1-2
TGTGCCAGCAGCCCCCGGGGGTGGGAATATGGCTACACCTTC
CASSPRGWEYGYTF
>TRBV5-4|.|.|TRBJ1-2
TGTGCCAGCAGCTTGGACGGAGCTAACTATGGCTACACCTTC
CASSLDGANYGYTF
>TRBV7-9|once|TRBD2|TRBJ2-1
TGTGCCAGCAGCTCTAGCGGGAAGAGTTACAATGAGCAGTTCTTC
CASSSSGKSYNEQFF
>TRBV7-6|.|.|TRBJ1-1
TGTGCCAGCAGCCGCGCGGTGACCACTGAAGCTTTCTTT
CASSRAVTTEAFF
>TRBV4-1|.|.|TRBJ2-1
TGCGCCAGCAGCCAATATGGGGCTACCCTAGGTGATGAGCAGTTCTTC
CASSQYGATLGDEQFF
>TRBV7-3|.|TRBD2|TRBJ2-1
TGTGCCAGCAGCCCTAAAGGCCTAGCGGGCGGCCCACACAATGAGCAGTTCTTC
CASSPKGLAGGPHNEQFF
>TRBV28|.|.|TRBJ2-7
TGTGCCAGCAGTTTCCCCCCCACGGGAGAGAGGTACGAGCAGTACTTC
CASSFPPTGERYEQYF
>TRBV27|.|.|TRBJ2-3
TGTGCCACTGGGGCCGGGCGCACAGATACGCAGTATTTT
CATGAGRTDTQYF
>TRBV10-3|.|.|TRBJ1-1
TGTGCCATCAACCCGGCCCCGAACACTGAAGCTTTCTTT
CAINPAPNTEAFF
>TRBV7-6|.|.|TRBJ2-1
TGTGCCAGCAGCTTAGGAAGGGGGAGGGCCAATGAGCAGTTCTTC
CASSLGRGRANEQFF
>TRBV19|.|.|TRBJ2-6
TGTGCCAAATTCCGAATTCCGGGACAAGCCTCTGGGGCCAACGTCCTGACTTTC
CAKFRIPGQASGANVLTF
>TRBV29-1|.|TRBD1|TRBJ2-5
TGCAGCGCCAAAAGCCGGGACAGGGAGACCCAGTACTTC
CSAKSRDRETQYF
>TRBV7-9|.|.|TRBJ2-2
TGTGCCAGCAGCTTAGGTGGGGCGCCGCCCCTGAACACCGGGGAGCTGTTTTTT
CASSLGGAPPLNTGELFF
>TRBV5-5|.|.|TRBJ2-1
TGTGCCAGCAGCCCATGGGATGCATTGGGTGAGCAGTTCTTC
CASSPWDALGEQFF
>TRBV29-1|.|TRBD1|TRBJ2-1
TGCAGCGCCCGGGACAGGGCGACTGAGCAGTTCTTC
CSARDRATEQFF
>TRBV5-5|.|TRBD1|TRBJ1-3
TGTGCCAGCATCGGAACAGGGGGCGGACACACCATATATTTT
CASIGTGGGHTIYF
>TRBV9|.|.|TRBJ1-3
TGTGCCAGCAGCGTCGGGGGCGCGCCTGGAAACACCATATATTTT
CASSVGGAPGNTIYF
>TRBV11-2|.|.|TRBJ2-7
TGTGCCAGCAGCCTCCGAACGGACCCCTACGAGCAGTACTTC
CASSLRTDPYEQYF
>TRBV5-6|once|TRBD1|TRBJ1-1
TGTGCCAGCAGCATGGGGTCAGGGGGGAACACTGAAGCTTTCTTT
CASSMGSGGNTEAFF
>TRBV11-2|.|TRBD1|TRBJ1-2
TGTGCCAGCAGCTTAGCACAGGGGATCGGCTACACCTTC
CASSLAQGIGYTF
>TRBV10-2|.|.|TRBJ2-1
TGCGCCAGCAGAATAACACCTTACAATGAGCAGTTCTTC
CASRITPYNEQFF
>TRBV27|.|TRBD1|TRBJ2-7
TGTGCCAGCAGTTTGGGGGTGGGACAGGGGGCGGGGAACGAGCAGTACTTC
CASSLGVGQGAGNEQYF
>TRBV30|.|.|TRBJ2-7
TGTGCCTGGAGTGTAACGAGGCCTGCCTTTATACCCTACGAGCAGTACTTC
CAWSVTRPAFIPYEQYF
>TRBV19|.|.|TRBJ2-3
TGTGCCAGTAGTATCAGCACAGATACGCAGTATTTT
CASSISTDTQYF
>TRBV19|.|.|TRBJ1-3
TGTGCCAGTAGTACACCAGGATACCACTCTGGAAACACCATATATTTT
CASSTPGYHSGNTIYF
>TRBV28|.|.|TRBJ2-7
TGTGCCAGCACCGCTCGGGGCAGGCGCCCCTACGAGCAGTACTTC
CASTARGRRPYEQYF
>TRBV7-9|.|TRBD1|TRBJ2-1
TGTGCCAGCAGCGGCCGACAGGGAAATGAGCAGTTCTTC
CASSGRQGNEQFF
>TRBV7-9|.|.|TRBJ2-3
TGTGCCAGTGGGGGAGAGAGCACAGATACGCAGTATTTT
CASGGESTDTQYF
>TRBV7-9|.|.|TRBJ2-1
TGTGCCAGCAGCTTATGGGGGAATGAGCAGTTCTTC
CASSLWGNEQFF
>TRBV6-1|.|.|TRBJ2-7
TGTGCCAGCCTGGGCAGGGCCTACGAGCAGTACTTC
CASLGRAYEQYF
>TRBV11-2|.|TRBD2|TRBJ2-1
TGTGCCAGCAGCTTAGTAGCGACTAGCGGGCCCCACAATGAGCAGTTCTTC
CASSLVATSGPHNEQFF
>TRBV10-1|.|.|TRBJ2-3
TGCGCCAGCAGTGAGGACAGAGCCACAGATACGCAGTATTTT
CASSEDRATDTQYF
>TRBV18|.|.|TRBJ2-1
TGTGCCAGCTCACCACGCGACTCTATCGAGGTCAATGAGCAGTTCTTC
CASSPRDSIEVNEQFF
>TRBV2|.|TRBD1|TRBJ2-1
TGTGCCACCCAGGACAGGGTTGATGAGCAGTTCTTC
CATQDRVDEQFF
>TRBV11-2|once|.|TRBJ1-4
TGTGCCAGCAGCCCATCCCCCAGGGATAATGAAAAACTGTTTTTT
CASSPSPRDNEKLFF
>TRBV15|once|TRBD2|TRBJ2-7
TGTGCCACCAGCAGAGATGCGGGAGGTTACTACGAGCAGTACTTC
CATSRDAGGYYEQYF
>TRBV5-5|.|.|TRBJ1-1
TGTGCCAGCAGCCCCCCGACAGGAGGCACTGAAGCTTTCTTT
CASSPPTGGTEAFF
>TRBV19|.|TRBD2|TRBJ2-2
TGTGCCAGTAGGACTAGCGGGTACACCGGGGAGCTGTTTTTT
CASRTSGYTGELFF
>TRBV2|.|.|TRBJ2-7
TGTGCCAGCAGTGCCCCTCAGGGCTTCTACGAGCAGTACTTC
CASSAPQGFYEQYF
>TRBV4-3|.|TRBD2|TRBJ2-1
TGCGCCAGCAGCCTGGGGGTAGCGGGAGTTGGTGAGCAGTTCTTC
CASSLGVAGVGEQFF
>TRBV5-1|.|.|TRBJ2-3
TGCGCCAGCAGCTTGATAGGGCCTCAGCTTGATACGCAGTATTTT
CASSLIGPQLDTQYF
>TRBV6-5|.|.|TRBJ1-2
TGTGCCAGCAGTTACGCCAGGGGAGAATCTTCTGGCTACACCTTC
CASSYARGESSGYTF
>TRBV27|few|.|TRBJ1-3
TGTGCCAGCAGTTTATCAGGGTCTGGAAACACCATATATTTT
CASSLSGSGNTIYF
>TRBV27|once|TRBD1|TRBJ2-3
TGTGCCAGCACCCGGACAGGGGATCCAGATACGCAGTATTTT
CASTRTGDPDTQYF